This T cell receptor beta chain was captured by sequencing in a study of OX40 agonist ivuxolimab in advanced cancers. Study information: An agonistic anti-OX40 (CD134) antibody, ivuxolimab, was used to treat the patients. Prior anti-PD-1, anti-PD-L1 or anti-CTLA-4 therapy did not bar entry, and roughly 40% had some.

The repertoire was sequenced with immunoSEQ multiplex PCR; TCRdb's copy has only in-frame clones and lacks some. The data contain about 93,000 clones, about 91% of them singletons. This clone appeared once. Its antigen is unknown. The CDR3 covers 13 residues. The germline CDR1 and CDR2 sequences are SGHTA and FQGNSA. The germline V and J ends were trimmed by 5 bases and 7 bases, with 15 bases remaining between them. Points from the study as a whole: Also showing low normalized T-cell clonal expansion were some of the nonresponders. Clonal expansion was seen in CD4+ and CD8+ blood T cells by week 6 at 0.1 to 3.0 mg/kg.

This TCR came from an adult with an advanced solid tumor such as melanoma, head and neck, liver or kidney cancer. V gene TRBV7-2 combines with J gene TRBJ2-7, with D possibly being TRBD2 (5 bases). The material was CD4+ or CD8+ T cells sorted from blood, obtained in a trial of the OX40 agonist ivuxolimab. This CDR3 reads CASSPVSGMEQYF. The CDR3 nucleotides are TGTGCCAGCAGCCCGGTTTCGGGGATGGAGCAGTACTTC.